Sequencing of this T cell receptor beta chain was carried out in a study of blood T cell repertoires in COVID-19. Study information: COVID-19 samples, acute and convalescent, were from the United States, Italy and Spain. The cDNA or gDNA used as material had been derived from T cells, B-cell-depleted T cells, or PBMCs.

Authors' processing steps: Quantification of nucleated cells was approximated via reference gene primer amplification. Some clones are missing from TCRdb's copy, which holds only in-frame ones; the method was immunoSEQ multiplex PCR. D and trimming come from the DNA, and the V and J calls and clone size come from that table. Of about 350,000 clones in the sample, approximately 89% are singletons; the top ten hold just under 4%. A Seattle source enrolled patients during active infection and followed them longitudinally. Germline V lookup: CDR1 SGDLS, CDR2 YYNGEE. After removal of 6 bases from V and 7 bases from J, the junction contained 12 bases not matched to a gene. The CDR3 is made up of 14 amino acids.

Sequences were obtained from peripheral blood. The TCR was taken from a woman aged 55-70 years with COVID-19, enrolled during active disease. The chain carries TRBV9 and TRBJ1-2; 7 bases are a match to TRBD1. Here the CDR3 reads CASTRQQGRGGYTF. Written as DNA, the CDR3 is TGTGCCAGCACACGACAACAGGGGCGAGGTGGCTACACCTTC. Complete variable domain (other parts from reference TRBV9 and TRBJ1-2): DSGVTQTPKHLITATGQRVTLRCSPRSGDLSVYWYQQSLDQGLQFLIQYYNGEERAKGNILERFSAQQFPDLHSELNLSSLELGDSALYFCASTRQQGRGGYTFGSGTRLTVV.